This TCR beta chain was retrieved from a study of blood T cell repertoires in COVID-19. Study in general: COVID-19 samples from acute and convalescent phases originated in the United States, Italy and Spain. PBMCs, B-cell-depleted T cells, or T cells were the source of the cDNA or gDNA that made up the material.

Germline CDR1 is MNHEY and CDR2 is SMNVEV (reference sequence). The V end lost 0 bases, the J end lost 6 bases, and 3 bases lay between the germline ends. This CDR3 is 13 amino acids long. Profiling relied on immunoSEQ multiplex PCR, and the TCRdb table lists in-frame clones only, not all of them. The repertoire holds 250,000 or so clones, around 84% seen once, with 5% to 8% in the top ten. The rearrangement links TRBV27 to TRBJ1-6, with no clear D. The sequence derives from a woman between 50 and 59 years old who had been exposed to COVID-19. The source material was PBMCs or T cells enriched from blood (not recorded which). The CDR3 bases are TGTGCCAGCAGTTTATCCCTTAATTCACCCCTCCACTTT. Translating it yields CASSLSLNSPLHF.